This record concerns one T cell receptor (beta chain) sequence. The antigen remains undetermined. TCRdb's table, derived via immunoSEQ multiplex PCR, lists solely in-frame clones and lacks some. This table holds fewer than 90,000 clones, 85% to 90% found once. The sample is drawn from a study of OX40 agonist ivuxolimab in advanced cancers. As for the study in general: Hepatocellular carcinoma, melanoma, renal cell or head and neck cancer affected the dose-escalation patients. Averaging 60 years in age, with a range of about 23 to 90, the cohort was about 85% male.

The germline V and J ends were trimmed by 0 bases and 4 bases, with 11 bases remaining between them. The germline CDR1 and CDR2 sequences are SGDLS and YYNGEE. The CDR3 extends over 15 amino acids. General study points: Both blood CD4+ and CD8+ T cells showed clonal growth by week 6 at 0.1 to 3.0 mg/kg.

The source is an adult with an advanced solid tumor such as melanoma, head and neck, liver or kidney cancer. This sequence joins TRBV9 and TRBJ2-1; a weak D match, TRBD2 (5 bases). The sample in question was CD4+ or CD8+ T cells sorted from blood, obtained in a trial of the OX40 agonist ivuxolimab. The CDR3 region has the DNA TGTGCCAGCAGCGTAGCGGGAACCCCTTACAATGAGCAGTTCTTC. It is translated as CASSVAGTPYNEQFF.